This T cell receptor beta chain appears in the sequencing data of a study of blood T cell repertoires in COVID-19. Participants had their cohort set by participant-reported clinical history. What the recovered Cohort 3 donors had was two negative PCRs, clearance, or symptom resolution. TCRdb's copy holds only in-frame clones and misses some; the assay was immunoSEQ multiplex PCR. The sample lists a few hundred thousand clones; 82% were seen once. Trimming cost V 5 bases and J 0 bases; bases outside gene matches: 10. This CDR3 contains 16 residues. Germline CDR1 is SGHRS and CDR2 is YFSETQ. The clonotype was recovered from a woman aged 60-70 years who had recovered from COVID-19. The chain uses TRBV5-1 and TRBJ1-1; the match to TRBD1 covers 7 bases. Sequenced: PBMCs or T cells enriched from blood (not recorded which). The CDR3: CASRQVQGGMNTEAFF. CDR3 DNA sequence: TGCGCCAGCAGACAAGTCCAGGGGGGCATGAACACTGAAGCTTTCTTT.